This T cell receptor (beta chain) was sequenced in a study of spatial heterogeneity in lung cancer (dated by TCRdb to the late 2010s). Study-level background: More beta-chain than alpha-chain transcripts were consistently detected, likely reflecting higher beta-chain transcript abundance. In tumor regions, TCR transcript counts showed a strong correlation with a T cell transcriptional module score derived from matched bulk RNA-seq. In non-small cell lung cancer, the study quantitatively compared TCR alpha and beta repertoires across several tumor regions, matched nontumor lung, and blood. TCR repertoire features were related to nonsynonymous mutation counts determined by whole-exome sequencing of tumor tissue. Both alpha and beta chains were TCR-sequenced in hundreds of tumor regions, fewer than 80 matched nontumor lung samples and more than 50 PBMC samples obtained at surgery. In the raw uncorrected reads, each unique combination of TCR and UMI appeared on average more than ten times.

This sample's time point label indicates: sample taken at primary tumor resection. The donors were some 76 patients from the lung TRACERx cohort who had early-stage, untreated non-small cell lung cancer. For TCR sequencing, whole RNA was extracted from tumor and nontumor lung tissue, or from cryopreserved PBMC samples, and no cell sorting was done. A patient was chosen for TCR sequencing only when enough RNA was available from at least two tumor regions. Before being selected, tumor and adjacent nontumor lung specimens were reviewed by a lung pathologist. What the work shows at the level of the full study, not this receptor alone: TCR-seq coverage of tumor T cells was estimated at only around 6.7% for alpha chains and 13% for beta chains. Additional single-cell paired TCR alpha and beta sequencing was considered necessary to confirm, at a functional level, the hypothesis that regional TCRs recognize regional mutations. The tumor nonsynonymous mutation count correlated with the number of expanded alpha and beta TCRs within the tumor. Counts of ubiquitous and regional expanded TCRs correlated with counts of ubiquitous and regional nonsynonymous mutations, respectively.

This clonotype was counted between two and nine times. No antigen is known for it. Base qualities are not provided; no much larger clone lies one nucleotide away. The library was built for alpha chains, so this beta chain is an off-target read and its size means little. Libraries were built with 5' RACE. The sequencing machine was a NextSeq 500. In the TCR library protocol, a unique molecular identifier was attached to each TCR cDNA molecule so that PCR and sequencing errors could be corrected. The original methods were these. Decombinator tools were used for TCR identification, UMI-based error correction and CDR3 extraction. Expanded TCRs were defined as those above a frequency of 2 per 1,000, corresponding to the top 1% of the tumor frequency distribution. Expanded tumor TCRs statistically deemed absent (corrected P<0.05) from at least one tumor region were classed as regional, and all other expanded tumor TCRs were classed as ubiquitous. Renyi diversity was calculated using the R vegan package after each repertoire was subsampled 100 times to 5,000 TCRs. CDR3 similarity networks were built from amino acid triplet string-kernel similarity, connecting CDR3s with pairwise similarity above 0.82. TCRdb ran its own pipeline on the public reads, namely fastp trimming at Q25 and MiXCR clone calling, and kept in-frame beta chains. Merged by CDR3 protein, the rows form single entries marked with the most common genes and DNA. The V and J calls here are based on TCRdb, not the publication. Here the sample has about 9,800 distinct CDR3 sequences; approximately 50% occur a single time. The ten largest clones capture 28% of the sample.

This sample comprised lung tumor tissue, obtained at surgery. The receptor's source is a female donor with early-stage non-small cell lung cancer.

Here is the DNA: TGTGCCAGCAGCACACCCCAGGGGAAGGCCAACGTCCTGACTTTC. Its translation reads: CASSTPQGKANVLTF. The chain couples TRBV7-2 to TRBJ2-6; TRBD1 could be the D gene, as 6 bases match. The CDR3 spans 15 residues, from the cysteine through the phenylalanine. CDR3 DNA only is kept here, 45 bases in frame from base 1. V is clipped by 5 bases and J by 6 bases, and the sequence between their germline boundaries is 14 bases long. The germline V gene sets CDR1 to SGHTA and CDR2 to FQGNSA.